This T cell receptor (beta chain) was recorded in a study of beta chain features in type 1 diabetes. Study findings and constraints: The naive, central memory and Treg TCRB repertoires of patients appeared to be more similar to one another than those of healthy donors.

From germline, CDR1 is MGHRA and CDR2 YSYEKL. The V and J ends lost 5 bases and 2 bases respectively, with 12 bases between them. The length of the CDR3 is 14 residues. To note about this clone: Its antigen remains unidentified.

Expressed TCRB transcripts were sequenced because the entire RNA isolate underwent reverse transcription. TCRdb's table, derived via immunoSEQ multiplex PCR, lists solely in-frame clones and lacks some. The sample carries about 290,000 clones, approximately 8.1% recorded once. This chain joins TRBV4-1 and TRBJ1-1; no clear D gene. Sequencing was carried out using central memory CD4+ T cells from blood. The sequence came from a woman aged 18-29 years in good health. CDR3: CASSLGGFNTEAFF. DNA for the CDR3: TGCGCCAGCAGCTTGGGCGGGTTCAACACTGAAGCTTTCTTT.